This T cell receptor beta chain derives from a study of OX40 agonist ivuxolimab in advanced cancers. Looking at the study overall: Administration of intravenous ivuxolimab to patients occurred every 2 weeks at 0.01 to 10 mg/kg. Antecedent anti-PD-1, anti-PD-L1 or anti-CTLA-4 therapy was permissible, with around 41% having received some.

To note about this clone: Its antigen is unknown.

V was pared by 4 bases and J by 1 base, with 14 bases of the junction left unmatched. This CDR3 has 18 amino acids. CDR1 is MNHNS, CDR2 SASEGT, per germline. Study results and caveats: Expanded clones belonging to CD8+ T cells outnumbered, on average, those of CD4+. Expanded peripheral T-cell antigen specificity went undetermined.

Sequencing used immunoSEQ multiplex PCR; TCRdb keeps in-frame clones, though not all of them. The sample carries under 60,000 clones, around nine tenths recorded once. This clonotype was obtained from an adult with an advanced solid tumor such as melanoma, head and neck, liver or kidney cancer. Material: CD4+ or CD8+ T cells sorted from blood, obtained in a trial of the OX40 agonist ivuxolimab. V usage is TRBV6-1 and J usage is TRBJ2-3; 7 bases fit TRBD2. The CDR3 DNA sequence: TGTGCCAGCAGTGCTCCGAAAGATAGCGGGTTAGGCACAGATACGCAGTATTTT. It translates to CASSAPKDSGLGTDTQYF.